A single sample gave rise to the 14 T cell receptor beta chains below, sequenced in a study of regulatory T cells in long-lasting Graves disease. Building of the TCR beta libraries involved iRepertoire HTBI primers and Arm-PCR of CDR3 regions. A single record per CDR3 protein comes from TCRdb applying MiXCR to the multiplex PCR reads. The data hold more than 350,000 distinct CDR3 sequences, with about 16% observed a single time. Regarding time point: newly diagnosed GD, antithyroid drugs for less than 3 months. PBMCs provided the RNA from which the TCR library was made. These data are also associated with another study on T cells in Graves' hyperthyroidism and ophthalmopathy.

Sequenced material: peripheral blood mononuclear cells (PBMCs), taken at new diagnosis, from a patient treated with antithyroid drugs. The receptors come from a young woman with Graves disease.

This clonotype was counted ten times or more. Here the CDR3 DNA reads TGTGCCAGCAGTGGACAGGAATTCTACGAGCAGTACTTC. This codes for CASSGQEFYEQYF. The chain combines TRBV6-2 or TRBV6-3 with TRBJ2-7; TRBD1 matches 7 bases. CDR1 is MNHEY, CDR2 SVGEGT, per germline. Germline trimming cut 5 bases from V and 3 bases from J; bases unmatched to any gene: 4. There are 13 residues in the CDR3.

DNA of the CDR3: TGCGCCAGCAGCTTGGAGGGACTAGCGGGGAATGAGCAGTTCTTC. Its translation: CASSLEGLAGNEQFF. This chain joins TRBV5-1 and TRBJ2-1, with 13 bases lining up with TRBD2. After removal of 0 bases from V and 7 bases from J, the junction contained 1 base not matched to a gene. CDR1 is SGHRS and CDR2 is YFSETQ in the germline V gene. The CDR3 runs 15 residues.

The J gene is TRBJ1-1, the V gene TRBV19; D gene unclear. Germline V gives CDR1 LNHDA, CDR2 SQIVND (reference sequence). V lost 8 bases and J lost 1, with 23 bases in between. The CDR3 loop spans 17 amino acids. CDR3 amino acids: CASPRHPVDAPNTEAFF. The CDR3 nucleotides are TGTGCCAGTCCGCGCCACCCGGTGGACGCCCCGAACACTGAAGCTTTCTTT.

In its sample, this clonotype was seen many times. V is TRBV18 and J is TRBJ2-5, with 9 bases aligning to TRBD2. The CDR3 consists of 15 residues. The germline V gene encodes CDR1 KGHSH and CDR2 LQKENI. V lost 2 bases to trimming and J lost 5 bases; unmatched junction nucleotides: 6. CDR3 region: CASSPVSGSGETQYF. CDR3 sequence (DNA): TGTGCCAGCTCACCAGTTAGCGGGAGCGGGGAGACCCAGTACTTC.

This clonotype came up a few times. Mismatch with germline at one junction end may stem from a read error. The chain recombines TRBV6-1 with TRBJ2-7, with D possibly TRBD1 on 5 matching bases. CDR3 length: 15 amino acids. Germline CDR1 reads MNHNS; CDR2 reads SASEGT. The DNA of the CDR3 is TGTGCCAGCAGGCCCGACAGAATGACCTACTACGAGCAGCACTTC. Translating gives CASRPDRMTYYEQHF.

CDR3 bases: TGTGCCAGCAGCCTTGGGGCAGGGGGCGGCAATCAGCCCCAGCATTTT. This gives the protein CASSLGAGGGNQPQHF. The rearrangement links TRBV5-5 to TRBJ1-5, with TRBD1 matching over 8 bases. The CDR3 is 16 residues long. Germline lookup yields CDR1 SGHKS and CDR2 YYEKEE (reference sequence). With V trimmed by 4 bases and J by 2 bases, 8 bases remained unmatched. The whole variable domain, remainder taken from reference TRBV5-5 and TRBJ1-5, is DAGVTQSPTHLIKTRGQQVTLRCSPISGHKSVSWYQQVLGQGPQFIFQYYEKEERGRGNFPDRFSARQFPNYSSELNVNALLLGDSALYLCASSLGAGGGNQPQHFGDGTRLSIL.

About this clonotype: A read error is likely, as this CDR3 ends without the conserved phenylalanine or tryptophan. Because the CDR3's place on the DNA is in doubt, the DNA is left out and the CDR3 is given as listed by TCRdb. This chain connects TRBV29-1 to TRBJ2-3; the table's TRBD2 call for D was not verified on the DNA. The CDR3 spans 16 residues, counting both ends. The germline gives CDR1 SQVTM, CDR2 ANQGSEA. The CDR3 reads CSVVLAGGGHSYEQYS.

This clonotype has ten or more counts. DNA of the CDR3: TGTGCCAGCAGTGAGGGACAGGGGAGCACTGAAGCTTTCTTT. Encoded protein: CASSEGQGSTEAFF. The J gene is TRBJ1-1, the V gene TRBV2; 10 bases match TRBD1. The CDR3 extends over 14 amino acids. The V segment lost 3 bases and the J segment 4 bases; nucleotides outside the gene matches: 2. Germline V gene lookup returns CDR1 SNHLY and CDR2 FYNNEI.

This clonotype was recorded at least ten times. The V and J genes are TRBV12-5 and TRBJ1-2; 7 bases are shared with TRBD1. Looked up from germline, CDR1 is LGHNT and CDR2 is FRNRAP. With 2 bases clipped from V and 5 bases from J, the junction kept 11 bases outside the gene matches. This CDR3 comprises 16 residues. The CDR3 DNA reads as TGTGCTAGTGGTTTGACCCTTGACAGGGTGCAATATGGCTACACCTTC. This translates into CASGLTLDRVQYGYTF.

The sample holds many counts of this clonotype. The chain has TRBV18 and TRBJ1-6; D gene unclear. V was trimmed by 3 bases and J by 7 bases, leaving 4 bases between them. This CDR3 contains 12 residues. Germline V gene lookup returns CDR1 KGHSH and CDR2 LQKENI. The CDR3 protein is CASSPANSPLHF. The DNA of the CDR3 is TGTGCCAGCTCACCGGCAAATTCACCCCTCCACTTT.

The genes are TRBV4-1 and TRBJ2-5; possibly TRBD1 or TRBD2 for D (6 bases each). Per germline, CDR1 MGHRA and CDR2 YSYEKL. The V end was cut by 1 base, the J end by 3 bases, with 12 bases between. CDR3 length equals 15 residues. The CDR3 protein is CASSQGGAGEETQYF. Here the CDR3 DNA reads TGCGCCAGCAGCCAAGGGGGGGCAGGCGAAGAGACCCAGTACTTC.

V usage is TRBV12-3 or TRBV12-4 and J usage is TRBJ2-5; 10 bases match TRBD2. The junction had 23 bases not matched to a gene; V was cut back by 6 bases and J by 4 bases. The CDR3 has 20 amino acids. The CDR3 bases are TGTGCCAGCAGCGACCCCATCGTTCGGAAGCGGGAGGGAGTTGGAGAGACCCAGTACTTC. This encodes CASSDPIVRKREGVGETQYF.

This clonotype was seen once. This chain connects TRBV10-3 to TRBJ1-5; D possibly corresponds to TRBD1 (5 bases). Trimming removed 4 bases at V and 6 bases at J, with 13 bases between. The CDR3 totals 14 residues. Germline V lookup: CDR1 ENHRY, CDR2 SYGVKD. The CDR3 loop is CAISGLTGGQPQHF. CDR3 sequence (DNA): TGTGCCATCAGTGGACTAACTGGGGGTCAGCCCCAGCATTTT.

Ten or more counts support this clonotype. The rearrangement links TRBV7-9 to TRBJ1-1; 8 bases map to TRBD1. Germline trimming cut 5 bases from V and 3 bases from J; bases unmatched to any gene: 8. The CDR3 sequence is 15 residues long. Germline V CDR1 and CDR2: SEHNR, FQNEAQ (reference sequence). This CDR3 reads CASSGVQGVDTEAFF. The CDR3, as DNA: TGTGCCAGCAGCGGCGTACAGGGGGTGGACACTGAAGCTTTCTTT.